Listed here is a single T cell receptor beta chain. Random hexamers served to reverse transcribe roughly 0.45 to 1 ug RNA. Across 54 Vbeta and 13 Jbeta, TCR beta CDR3 was amplified with immunoSEQ multiplex PCR. TCRdb ran MiXCR on the immunoSEQ multiplex PCR reads and lists one entry per CDR3 protein. The table includes 300,000 to 350,000 distinct CDR3 sequences, under 95% detected once. Per germline, CDR1 DFQATT and CDR2 SNEGSKA (reference sequence). V was cut by 6 bases and J by 4 bases, with 17 bases left in between. The CDR3 loop spans 14 amino acids. This entry belongs to a study of CD8 T cells in Susac syndrome. Those who served as multiple sclerosis controls were treatment-naive patients with stable or active relapsing-remitting disease.

Input material: CD4+ T cells from PBMCs. The clonotype was recovered from a human donor with multiple sclerosis. V is TRBV20-1 and J is TRBJ2-3; D not certain. This CDR3 reads CSAPVLGIADTQYF. As DNA, the CDR3 is TGCAGTGCCCCGGTTCTGGGGATTGCAGATACGCAGTATTTT.